A selection of T cell receptor beta chains follows, all from one sample in a study of PD-1 blockade in mismatch repair-deficient tumors. Sequenced by immunoSEQ multiplex PCR; TCRdb stores in-frame clones only, minus some. The sample consists of 14,000 or so clones, 80% to 85% of them appearing once. These receptors lack a known antigen. The material was cells cultured in vitro, obtained from a patient treated with pembrolizumab. All receptors derive from an adult with mismatch repair-deficient cancer. Both conserved end residues are part of each CDR3. The D gene is left open where the match is weak. For some rows the clone size is stated as once, few or many, or as a class when expanded; others skip it.

clone size: NA; V gene: TRBV21-1; J gene: TRBJ2-7; D gene: NA; CDR3 protein: CASSPGRGEQYF; CDR3 DNA: TGTGCCAGCAGCCCGGGGCGGGGCGAGCAGTACTTC
clone size: NA; V gene: TRBV6-1; J gene: TRBJ1-4; D gene: NA; CDR3 protein: CASRGWRTNEKLFF; CDR3 DNA: TGTGCCAGCAGGGGATGGAGGACAAATGAAAAACTGTTTTTT
clone size: NA; V gene: TRBV28; J gene: TRBJ1-5; D gene: NA; CDR3 protein: CASSEEGSQPQHF; CDR3 DNA: TGTGCCAGCAGTGAGGAGGGATCCCAGCCCCAGCATTTT
clone size: NA; V gene: TRBV4-1; J gene: TRBJ2-1; D gene: NA; CDR3 protein: CASSQDLPLVGLFQFF; CDR3 DNA: TGCGCCAGCAGCCAAGATCTGCCCCTTGTTGGATTATTTCAGTTCTTC
clone size: once; V gene: TRBV28; J gene: TRBJ2-5; D gene: TRBD2; CDR3 protein: CASSLVLAGVGETQYF; CDR3 DNA: TGTGCCAGCAGTTTGGTACTAGCGGGAGTGGGAGAGACCCAGTACTTC
clone size: NA; V gene: TRBV6-6; J gene: TRBJ2-1; D gene: TRBD2; CDR3 protein: CASSDRASGFEQFF; CDR3 DNA: TGTGCCAGCAGTGACAGAGCTAGCGGGTTTGAGCAGTTCTTC
clone size: NA; V gene: TRBV25-1; J gene: TRBJ1-2; D gene: TRBD1; CDR3 protein: CASSEGQYGYTF; CDR3 DNA: TGTGCCAGCAGTGAGGGACAGTATGGCTACACCTTC
clone size: NA; V gene: TRBV11-2; J gene: TRBJ2-3; D gene: TRBD2; CDR3 protein: CASFPGGDTDTQYF; CDR3 DNA: TGTGCCAGCTTTCCCGGGGGGGACACAGATACGCAGTATTTT
clone size: NA; V gene: TRBV18; J gene: TRBJ1-4; D gene: NA; CDR3 protein: CASSPQREEKLFF; CDR3 DNA: TGTGCCAGCTCACCCCAACGCGAAGAAAAACTGTTTTTT
clone size: NA; V gene: TRBV13; J gene: TRBJ2-7; D gene: NA; CDR3 protein: CASSSFGTTYEQYF; CDR3 DNA: TGTGCCAGCAGCTCCTTCGGGACCACCTACGAGCAGTACTTC
clone size: once; V gene: TRBV27; J gene: TRBJ2-2; D gene: TRBD2; CDR3 protein: CASKSGLAGFSGELFF; CDR3 DNA: TGTGCCAGCAAGTCCGGACTAGCGGGTTTCTCCGGGGAGCTGTTTTTT
clone size: NA; V gene: TRBV28; J gene: TRBJ2-7; D gene: TRBD1; CDR3 protein: CASSMDRTDEQYF; CDR3 DNA: TGTGCCAGCAGTATGGACAGGACGGACGAGCAGTACTTC
clone size: NA; V gene: TRBV19; J gene: TRBJ2-1; D gene: TRBD2; CDR3 protein: CASSPGRTSGYNEQFF; CDR3 DNA: TGTGCCAGTAGTCCCGGTCGGACTAGCGGGTACAATGAGCAGTTCTTC
clone size: NA; V gene: TRBV5-1; J gene: TRBJ2-1; D gene: TRBD2; CDR3 protein: CASSEGGSRDEQFF; CDR3 DNA: TGCGCCAGCAGCGAAGGCGGGAGTAGAGATGAGCAGTTCTTC
clone size: NA; V gene: TRBV5-1; J gene: TRBJ1-1; D gene: NA; CDR3 protein: CASSLNTLNTEAFF; CDR3 DNA: TGCGCCAGCAGCTTGAACACCTTGAACACTGAAGCTTTCTTT
clone size: NA; V gene: TRBV5-6; J gene: TRBJ2-3; D gene: TRBD2; CDR3 protein: CASSLAAGGGAQYF; CDR3 DNA: TGTGCCAGCAGCTTGGCAGCGGGAGGGGGAGCGCAGTATTTT
clone size: NA; V gene: TRBV6-1; J gene: TRBJ2-3; D gene: TRBD2; CDR3 protein: CASSLAGDTDTQYF; CDR3 DNA: TGTGCCAGCAGTCTAGCGGGAGACACAGATACGCAGTATTTT